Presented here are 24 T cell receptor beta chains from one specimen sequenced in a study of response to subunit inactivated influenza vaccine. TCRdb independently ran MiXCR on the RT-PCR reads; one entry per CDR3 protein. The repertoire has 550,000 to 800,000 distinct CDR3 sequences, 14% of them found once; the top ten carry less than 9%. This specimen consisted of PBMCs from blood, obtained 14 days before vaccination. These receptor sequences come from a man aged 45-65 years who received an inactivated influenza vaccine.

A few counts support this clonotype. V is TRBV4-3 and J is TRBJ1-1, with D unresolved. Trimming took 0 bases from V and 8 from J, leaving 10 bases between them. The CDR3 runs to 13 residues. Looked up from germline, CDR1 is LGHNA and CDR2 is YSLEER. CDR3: CASSQDGQAEAFF. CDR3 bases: TGCGCCAGCAGCCAAGACGGGCAGGCCGAAGCTTTCTTT.

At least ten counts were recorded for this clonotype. In DNA, the CDR3 is TGTGCCAGCAGCCGCGGAGGCTATGGCTACACCTTC. Translated: CASSRGGYGYTF. The rearrangement links TRBV7-2 to TRBJ1-2; no clear D. Trimming cost V 5 bases and J 4 bases, with 8 bases left between them. Per germline, CDR1 SGHTA and CDR2 FQGNSA. CDR3 length: 12 amino acids.

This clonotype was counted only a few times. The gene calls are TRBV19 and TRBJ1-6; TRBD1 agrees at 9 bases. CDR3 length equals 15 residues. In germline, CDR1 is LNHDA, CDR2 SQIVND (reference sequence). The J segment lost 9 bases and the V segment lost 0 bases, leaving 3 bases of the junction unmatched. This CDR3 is CASSIEPTGGSPLHF. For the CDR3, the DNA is TGTGCCAGTAGTATAGAGCCGACAGGGGGTTCACCCCTCCACTTT.

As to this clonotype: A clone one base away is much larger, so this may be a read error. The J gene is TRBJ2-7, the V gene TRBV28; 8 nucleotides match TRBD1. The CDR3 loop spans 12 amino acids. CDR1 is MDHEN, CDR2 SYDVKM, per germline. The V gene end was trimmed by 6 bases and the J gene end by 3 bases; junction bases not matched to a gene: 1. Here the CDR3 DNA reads TGTGCCAGCAGGGACAGGGTCTACGAGCAGTACTTC. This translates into CASRDRVYEQYF.

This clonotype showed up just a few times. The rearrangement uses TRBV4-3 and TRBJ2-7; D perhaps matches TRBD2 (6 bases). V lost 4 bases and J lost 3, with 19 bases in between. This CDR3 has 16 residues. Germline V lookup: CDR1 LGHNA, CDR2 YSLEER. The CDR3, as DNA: TGCGCCAGCAGCCGAGACGGCCGGGACTTACTCTACGAGCAGTACTTC. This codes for CASSRDGRDLLYEQYF.

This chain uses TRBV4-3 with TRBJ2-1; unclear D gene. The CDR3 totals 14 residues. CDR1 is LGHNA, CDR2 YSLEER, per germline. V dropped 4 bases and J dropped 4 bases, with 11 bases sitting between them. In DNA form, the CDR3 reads TGCGCCAGCAGCCCGGCGACTGGGTACAATGAGCAGTTCTTC. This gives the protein CASSPATGYNEQFF.

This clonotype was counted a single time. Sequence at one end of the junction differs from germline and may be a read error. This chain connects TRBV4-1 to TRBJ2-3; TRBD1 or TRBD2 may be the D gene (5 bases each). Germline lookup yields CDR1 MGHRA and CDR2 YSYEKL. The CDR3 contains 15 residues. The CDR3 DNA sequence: TGCGCCAACAGCCGAGGGGACGGAAGCACAGATACGCAGTATTTT. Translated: CANSRGDGSTDTQYF.

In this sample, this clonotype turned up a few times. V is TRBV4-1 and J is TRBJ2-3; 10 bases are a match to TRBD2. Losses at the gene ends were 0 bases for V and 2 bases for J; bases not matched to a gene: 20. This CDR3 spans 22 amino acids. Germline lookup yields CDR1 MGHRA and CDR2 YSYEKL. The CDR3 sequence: CASSQEGGIWASGSSLTDTQYF. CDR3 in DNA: TGCGCCAGCAGCCAAGAAGGAGGTATATGGGCTAGCGGGAGTTCTCTCACAGATACGCAGTATTTT.

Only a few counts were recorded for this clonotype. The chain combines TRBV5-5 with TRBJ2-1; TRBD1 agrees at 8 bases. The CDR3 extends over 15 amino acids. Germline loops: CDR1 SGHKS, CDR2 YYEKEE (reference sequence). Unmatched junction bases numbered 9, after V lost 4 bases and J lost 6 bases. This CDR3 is CASSSGQGLGNEQFF. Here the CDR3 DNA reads TGTGCCAGCAGCAGCGGACAGGGTCTCGGCAATGAGCAGTTCTTC.

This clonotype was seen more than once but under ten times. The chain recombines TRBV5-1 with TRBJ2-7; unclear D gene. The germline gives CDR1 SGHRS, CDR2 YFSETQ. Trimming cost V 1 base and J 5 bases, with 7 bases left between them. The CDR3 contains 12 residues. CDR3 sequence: CASSLHTDEQYF. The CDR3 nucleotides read TGCGCCAGCAGCTTGCATACAGACGAGCAGTACTTC.

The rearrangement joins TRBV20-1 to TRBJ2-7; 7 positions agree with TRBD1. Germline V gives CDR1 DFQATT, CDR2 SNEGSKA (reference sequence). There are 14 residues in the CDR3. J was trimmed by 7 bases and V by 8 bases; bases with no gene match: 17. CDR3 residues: CSPSQPGTVFEQYF. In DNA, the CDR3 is TGCAGTCCCTCTCAACCCGGGACAGTCTTTGAGCAGTACTTC.

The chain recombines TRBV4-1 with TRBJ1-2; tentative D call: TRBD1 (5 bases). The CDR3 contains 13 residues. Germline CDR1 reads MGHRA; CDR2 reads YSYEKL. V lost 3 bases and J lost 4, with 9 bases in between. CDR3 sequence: CASSQDMSYGYTF. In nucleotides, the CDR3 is TGCGCCAGCAGCCAGGACATGAGCTATGGCTACACCTTC.

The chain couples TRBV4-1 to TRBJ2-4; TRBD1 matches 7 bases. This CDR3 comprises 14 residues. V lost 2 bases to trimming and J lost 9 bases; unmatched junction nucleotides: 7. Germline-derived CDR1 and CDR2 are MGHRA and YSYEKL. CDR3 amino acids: CASSQPDRASIQYF. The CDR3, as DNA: TGCGCCAGCAGCCAACCCGACAGGGCAAGCATTCAGTACTTC.

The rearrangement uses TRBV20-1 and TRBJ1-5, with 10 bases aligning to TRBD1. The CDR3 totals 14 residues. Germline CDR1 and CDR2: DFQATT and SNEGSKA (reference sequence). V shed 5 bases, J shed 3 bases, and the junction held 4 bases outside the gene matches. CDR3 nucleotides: TGCAGTGCTTCCCGACAGGGGGCCAATCAGCCCCAGCATTTT. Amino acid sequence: CSASRQGANQPQHF.

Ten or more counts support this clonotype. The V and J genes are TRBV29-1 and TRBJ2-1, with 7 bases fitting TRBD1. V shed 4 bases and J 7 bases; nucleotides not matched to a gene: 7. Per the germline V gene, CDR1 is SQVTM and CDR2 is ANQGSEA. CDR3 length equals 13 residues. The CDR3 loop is CSVARTGVNEQFF. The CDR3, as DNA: TGCAGCGTTGCGCGAACAGGGGTGAATGAGCAGTTCTTC.

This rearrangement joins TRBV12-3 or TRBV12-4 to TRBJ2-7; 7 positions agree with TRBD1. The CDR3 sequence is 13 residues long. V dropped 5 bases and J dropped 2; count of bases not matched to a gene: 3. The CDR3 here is CASSVDRAYEQYF. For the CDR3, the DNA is TGTGCCAGCAGTGTTGACAGGGCCTACGAGCAGTACTTC.

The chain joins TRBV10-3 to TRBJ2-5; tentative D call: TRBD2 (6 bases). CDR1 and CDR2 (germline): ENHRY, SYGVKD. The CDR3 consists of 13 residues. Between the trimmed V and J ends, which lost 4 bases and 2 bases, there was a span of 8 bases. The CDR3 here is CAISGGEQETQYF. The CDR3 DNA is TGTGCCATCAGTGGGGGGGAGCAAGAGACCCAGTACTTC.

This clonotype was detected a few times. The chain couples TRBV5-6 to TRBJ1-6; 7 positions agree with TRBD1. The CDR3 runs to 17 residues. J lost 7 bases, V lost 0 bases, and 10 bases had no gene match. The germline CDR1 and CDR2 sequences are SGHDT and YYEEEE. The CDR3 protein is CASSLDRLGQINSPLHF. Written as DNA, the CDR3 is TGTGCCAGCAGCTTGGACCGGTTGGGACAGATCAATTCACCCCTCCACTTT. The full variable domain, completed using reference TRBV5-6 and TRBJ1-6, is DAGVTQSPTHLIKTRGQQVTLRCSPKSGHDTVSWYQQALGQGPQFIFQYYEEEERQRGNFPDRFSGHQFPNYSSELNVNALLLGDSALYLCASSLDRLGQINSPLHFGNGTRLTVT.

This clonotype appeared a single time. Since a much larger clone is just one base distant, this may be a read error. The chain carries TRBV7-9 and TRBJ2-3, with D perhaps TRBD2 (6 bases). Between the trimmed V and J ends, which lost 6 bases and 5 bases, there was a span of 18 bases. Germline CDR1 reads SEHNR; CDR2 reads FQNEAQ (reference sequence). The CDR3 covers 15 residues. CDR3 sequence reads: CASSYPGRGIDTQYF. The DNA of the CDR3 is TGTGCCAGCAGTTACCCGGGACGGGGGATAGATACGCAGTATTTT.

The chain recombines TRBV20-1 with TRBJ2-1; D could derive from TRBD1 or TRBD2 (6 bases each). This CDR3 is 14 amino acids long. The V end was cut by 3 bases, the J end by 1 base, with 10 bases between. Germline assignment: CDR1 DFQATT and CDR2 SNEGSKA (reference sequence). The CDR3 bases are TGCAGTGCTAGCGGGGGCAGGTCCTACAATGAGCAGTTCTTC. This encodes CSASGGRSYNEQFF.

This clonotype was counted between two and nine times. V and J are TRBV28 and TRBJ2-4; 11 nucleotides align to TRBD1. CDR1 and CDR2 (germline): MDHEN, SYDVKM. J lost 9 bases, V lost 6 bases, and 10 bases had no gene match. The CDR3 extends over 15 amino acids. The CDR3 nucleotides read TGTGCCAGCAGCTCGGCCGGGACAGGGGGTGGCATTCAGTACTTC. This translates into CASSSAGTGGGIQYF.

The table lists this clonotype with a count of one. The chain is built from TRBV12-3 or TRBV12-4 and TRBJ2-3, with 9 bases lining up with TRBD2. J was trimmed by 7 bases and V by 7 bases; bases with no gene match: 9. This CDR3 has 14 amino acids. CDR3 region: CASISGTSQNTQYF. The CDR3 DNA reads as TGTGCCAGCATCTCTGGGACTAGCCAAAATACGCAGTATTTT.

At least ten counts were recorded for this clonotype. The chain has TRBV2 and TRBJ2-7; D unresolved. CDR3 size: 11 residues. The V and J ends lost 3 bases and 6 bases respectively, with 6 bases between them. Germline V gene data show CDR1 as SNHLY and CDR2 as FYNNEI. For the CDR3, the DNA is TGTGCCAGCAGTGAGAGGAGCGAGCAGTACTTC. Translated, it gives CASSERSEQYF.

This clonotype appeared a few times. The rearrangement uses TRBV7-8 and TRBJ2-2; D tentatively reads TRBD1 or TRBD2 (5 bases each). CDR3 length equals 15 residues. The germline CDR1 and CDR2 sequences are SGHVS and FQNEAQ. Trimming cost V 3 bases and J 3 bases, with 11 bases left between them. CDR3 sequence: CASSFTGPYTGELFF. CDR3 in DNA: TGTGCCAGCAGCTTTACGGGACCTTACACCGGGGAGCTGTTTTTT.